Listed below are T cell receptor beta chains from one sample, sequenced in a study of shared clonotypes between healthy human individuals. This table comes from immunoSEQ multiplex PCR, and its TCRdb copy is limited to in-frame clones, with some not included. This table has around 550,000 clones, roughly 96% appearing once. The sample comprised naive CD8+ T cells sorted from blood. These receptors came from a woman in her 30s in good health. Each CDR3 is given with its conserved first and last residue. Clone size, where shown, is once, few, many, or a class for clones that have expanded.

J: TRBJ2-7
size: NA
V: TRBV7-9
CDR3: CASSLGGGGEQYF

J: TRBJ2-3
size: NA
V: TRBV13
CDR3: CASSLGASSDTQYF

J: TRBJ2-2
size: NA
V: TRBV28
CDR3: CASSSPGTSGTGELFF

J: TRBJ2-3
size: NA
V: TRBV6-6
CDR3: CASGKGPGRFADTQYF

J: TRBJ2-7
size: NA
V: TRBV28
CDR3: CASSLARAAYEQYF

J: TRBJ2-2
size: once
V: TRBV5-6
CDR3: CASSSTGQGYPIATGELFF

J: TRBJ1-1
size: once
V: TRBV7-9
CDR3: CASSSSPDPRGNEAFF

J: TRBJ2-2
size: once
V: TRBV5-4
CDR3: CASTRDRSITGELFF

J: TRBJ2-3
size: NA
V: TRBV19
CDR3: CASSINGFSTDTQYF

J: TRBJ1-1
size: NA
V: TRBV4-1
CDR3: CASSQLPGGGAYTEAFF

J: TRBJ1-2
size: NA
V: TRBV9
CDR3: CASSEWEGGYTF

J: TRBJ2-7
size: NA
V: TRBV28
CDR3: CAGGGTYEQYF

J: TRBJ2-1
size: NA
V: TRBV27
CDR3: CASSPSRSNEQFF

J: TRBJ2-1
size: once
V: TRBV14
CDR3: CASSPIGAGVNEQFF

J: TRBJ2-7
size: NA
V: TRBV5-1
CDR3: CASSLVFRGPSGSYEQYF

J: TRBJ2-7
size: NA
V: TRBV28
CDR3: CASSLTGDLYEQYF